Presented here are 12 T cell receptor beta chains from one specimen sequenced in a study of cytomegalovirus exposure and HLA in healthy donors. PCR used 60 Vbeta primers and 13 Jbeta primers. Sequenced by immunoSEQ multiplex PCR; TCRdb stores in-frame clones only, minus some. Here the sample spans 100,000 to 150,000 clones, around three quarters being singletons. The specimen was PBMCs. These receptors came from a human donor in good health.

In DNA form, the CDR3 reads TGTGCCAGCAGCTTAGGGGGACTCTCATCGGACTATGGCTACACCTTC. Protein sequence: CASSLGGLSSDYGYTF. V is TRBV7-9 and J is TRBJ1-2, with D possibly being TRBD1 (5 bases). V was clipped by 1 base and J by 3 bases, with 15 bases between them. Germline CDR1 is SEHNR and CDR2 is FQNEAQ (reference sequence). This CDR3 is built from 16 residues.

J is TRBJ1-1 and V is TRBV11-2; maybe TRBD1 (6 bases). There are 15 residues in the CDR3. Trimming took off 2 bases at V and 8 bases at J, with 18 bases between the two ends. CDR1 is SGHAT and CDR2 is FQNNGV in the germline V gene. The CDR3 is CASSLPQQGFREAFF. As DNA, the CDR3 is TGTGCCAGCAGCTTACCGCAACAGGGTTTTAGGGAAGCTTTCTTT.

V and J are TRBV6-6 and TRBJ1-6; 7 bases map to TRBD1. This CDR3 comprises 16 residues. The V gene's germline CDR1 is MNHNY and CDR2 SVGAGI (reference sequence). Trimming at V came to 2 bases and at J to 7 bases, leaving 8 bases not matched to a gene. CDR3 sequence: CASSYGGTARNSPLHF. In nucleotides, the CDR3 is TGTGCCAGCAGTTACGGGGGGACAGCACGCAATTCACCCCTCCACTTT.

This CDR3 is CASRQAGAGTYEQYF. In nucleotides, the CDR3 is TGTGCCAGCAGGCAGGCGGGGGCCGGGACCTACGAGCAGTACTTC. The chain couples TRBV28 to TRBJ2-7, with a tentative D call TRBD2 (7 bases). Germline CDR1 MDHEN, CDR2 SYDVKM. V gave up 6 bases and J gave up 2 bases, with 17 bases separating them. The CDR3 spans 15 residues.

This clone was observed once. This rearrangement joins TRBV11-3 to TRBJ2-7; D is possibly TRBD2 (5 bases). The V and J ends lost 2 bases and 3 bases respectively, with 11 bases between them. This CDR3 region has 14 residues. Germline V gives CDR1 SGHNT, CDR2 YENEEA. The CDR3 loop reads CASSLRETHYEQYF. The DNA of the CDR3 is TGTGCCAGCAGCTTAAGGGAGACTCACTACGAGCAGTACTTC. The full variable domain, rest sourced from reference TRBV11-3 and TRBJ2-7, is EAGVVQSPRYKIIEKKQPVAFWCNPISGHNTLYWYLQNLGQGPELLIRYENEEAVDDSQLPKDRFSAERLKGVDSTLKIQPAELGDSAVYLCASSLRETHYEQYFGPGTRLTVT.

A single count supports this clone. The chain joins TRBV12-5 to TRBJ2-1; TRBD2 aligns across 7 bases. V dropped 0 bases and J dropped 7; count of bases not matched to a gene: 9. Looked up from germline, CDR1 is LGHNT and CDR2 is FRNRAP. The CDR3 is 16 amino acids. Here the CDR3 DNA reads TGTGCTAGTGGTTTGGTACGGCCTAGCGGAGCAAATGAGCAGTTCTTC. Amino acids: CASGLVRPSGANEQFF.

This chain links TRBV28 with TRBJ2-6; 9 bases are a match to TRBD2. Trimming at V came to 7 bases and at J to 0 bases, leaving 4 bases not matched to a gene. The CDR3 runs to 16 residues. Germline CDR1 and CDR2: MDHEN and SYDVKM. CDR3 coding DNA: TGTGCCAGCATTAGCGGGGGTAGCTCTGGGGCCAACGTCCTGACTTTC. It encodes CASISGGSSGANVLTF.

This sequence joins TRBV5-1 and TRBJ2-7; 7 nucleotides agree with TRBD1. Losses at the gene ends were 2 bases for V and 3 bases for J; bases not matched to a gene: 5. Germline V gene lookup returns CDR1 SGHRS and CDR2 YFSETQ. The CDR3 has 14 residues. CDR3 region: CASSFDRVGYEQYF. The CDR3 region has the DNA TGCGCCAGCAGCTTCGACAGGGTTGGCTACGAGCAGTACTTC.

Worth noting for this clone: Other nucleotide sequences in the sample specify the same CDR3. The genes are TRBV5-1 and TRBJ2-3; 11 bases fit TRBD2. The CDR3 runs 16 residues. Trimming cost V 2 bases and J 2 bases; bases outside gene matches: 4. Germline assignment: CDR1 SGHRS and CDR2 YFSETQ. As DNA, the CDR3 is TGCGCCAGCAGCTTACTAGCGGGAGACCCCACAGATACGCAGTATTTT. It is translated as CASSLLAGDPTDTQYF.

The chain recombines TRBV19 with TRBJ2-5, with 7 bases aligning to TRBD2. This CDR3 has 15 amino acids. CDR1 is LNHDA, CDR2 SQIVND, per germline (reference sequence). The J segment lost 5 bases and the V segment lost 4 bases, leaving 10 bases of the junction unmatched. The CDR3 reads CASSTSSGAKETQYF. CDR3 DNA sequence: TGTGCCAGTAGTACCTCAAGCGGGGCCAAGGAGACCCAGTACTTC. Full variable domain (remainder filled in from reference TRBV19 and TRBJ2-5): DGGITQSPKYLFRKEGQNVTLSCEQNLNHDAMYWYRQDPGQGLRLIYYSQIVNDFQKGDIAEGYSVSREKKESFPLTVTSAQKNPTAFYLCASSTSSGAKETQYFGPGTRLLVL.

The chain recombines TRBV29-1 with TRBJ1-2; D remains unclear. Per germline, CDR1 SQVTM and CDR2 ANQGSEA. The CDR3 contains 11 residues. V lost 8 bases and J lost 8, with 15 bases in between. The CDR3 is CSSGHTEGYTF. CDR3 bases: TGCAGCTCGGGTCACACCGAGGGCTACACCTTC.

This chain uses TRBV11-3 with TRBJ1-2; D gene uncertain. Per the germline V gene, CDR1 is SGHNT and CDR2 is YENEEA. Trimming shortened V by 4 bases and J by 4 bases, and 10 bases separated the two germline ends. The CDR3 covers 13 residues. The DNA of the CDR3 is TGTGCCAGCAGCTCCCAGGCCCTCTATGGCTACACCTTC. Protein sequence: CASSSQALYGYTF.